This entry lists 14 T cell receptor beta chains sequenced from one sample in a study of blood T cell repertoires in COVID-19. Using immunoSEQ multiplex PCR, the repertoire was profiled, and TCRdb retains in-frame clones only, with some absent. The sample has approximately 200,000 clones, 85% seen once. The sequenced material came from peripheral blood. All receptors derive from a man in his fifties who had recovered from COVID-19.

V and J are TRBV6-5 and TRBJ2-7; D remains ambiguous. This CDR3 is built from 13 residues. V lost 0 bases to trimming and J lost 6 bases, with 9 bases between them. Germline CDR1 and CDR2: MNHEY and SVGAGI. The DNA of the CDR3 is TGTGCCAGCAGTTACTCTCGCCGAGGCGAGCAGTACTTC. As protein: CASSYSRRGEQYF.

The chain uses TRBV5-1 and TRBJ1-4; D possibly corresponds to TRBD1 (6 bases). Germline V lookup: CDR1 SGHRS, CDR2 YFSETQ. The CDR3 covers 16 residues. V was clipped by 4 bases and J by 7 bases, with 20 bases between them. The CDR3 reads CASSLRRQAVGEKLFF. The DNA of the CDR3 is TGCGCCAGCAGCCTCCGACGACAGGCTGTGGGTGAAAAACTGTTTTTT.

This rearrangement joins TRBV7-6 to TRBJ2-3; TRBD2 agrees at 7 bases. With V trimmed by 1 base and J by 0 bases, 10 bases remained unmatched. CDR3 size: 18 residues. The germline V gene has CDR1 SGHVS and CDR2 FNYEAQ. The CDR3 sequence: CASSLVLTSWTSTDTQYF. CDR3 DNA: TGTGCCAGCAGCTTAGTGCTGACTAGCTGGACTAGCACAGATACGCAGTATTTT. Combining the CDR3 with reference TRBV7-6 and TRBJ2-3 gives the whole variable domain GAGVSQSPRYKVTKRGQDVALRCDPISGHVSLYWYRQALGQGPEFLTYFNYEAQQDKSGLPNDRFSAERPEGSISTLTIQRTEQRDSAMYRCASSLVLTSWTSTDTQYFGPGTRLTVL.

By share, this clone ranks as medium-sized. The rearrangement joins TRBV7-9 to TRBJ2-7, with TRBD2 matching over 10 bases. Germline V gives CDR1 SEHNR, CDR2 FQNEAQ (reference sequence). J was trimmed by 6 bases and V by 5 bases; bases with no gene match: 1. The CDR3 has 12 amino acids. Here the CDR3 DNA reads TGTGCCAGCAGCCCTAGCGGGAGCGAGCAGTACTTC. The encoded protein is CASSPSGSEQYF.

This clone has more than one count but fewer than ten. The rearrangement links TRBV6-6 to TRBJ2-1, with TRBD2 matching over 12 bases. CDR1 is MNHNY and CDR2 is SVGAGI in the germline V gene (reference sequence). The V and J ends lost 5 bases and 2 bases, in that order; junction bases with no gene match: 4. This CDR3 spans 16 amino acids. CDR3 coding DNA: TGTGCCAGCAGTCGACTAGCGGGAGCTACCTACAATGAGCAGTTCTTC. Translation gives CASSRLAGATYNEQFF.

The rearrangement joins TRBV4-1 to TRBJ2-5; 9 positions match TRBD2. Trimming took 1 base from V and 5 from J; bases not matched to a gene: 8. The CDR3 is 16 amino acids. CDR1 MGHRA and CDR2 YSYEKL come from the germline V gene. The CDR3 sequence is CASSQGSREGLETQYF. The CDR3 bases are TGCGCCAGCAGCCAAGGCTCGCGGGAGGGCCTTGAGACCCAGTACTTC.

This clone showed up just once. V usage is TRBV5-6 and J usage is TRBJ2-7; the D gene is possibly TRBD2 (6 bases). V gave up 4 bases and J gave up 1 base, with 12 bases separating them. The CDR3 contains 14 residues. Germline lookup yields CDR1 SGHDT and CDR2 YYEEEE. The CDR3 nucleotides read TGTGCCAGCAGCAGGGACTCGTCGTCCTACGAGCAGTACTTC. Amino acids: CASSRDSSSYEQYF.

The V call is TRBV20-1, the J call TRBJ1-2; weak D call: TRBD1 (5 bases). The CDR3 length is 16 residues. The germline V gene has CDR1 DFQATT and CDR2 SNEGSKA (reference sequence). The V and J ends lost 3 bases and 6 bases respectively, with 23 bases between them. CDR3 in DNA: TGCAGTGCTAGTGTCCCCGGTCGGGGGGGAAACGATGGCTACACCTTC. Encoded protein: CSASVPGRGGNDGYTF.

The CDR3 here is CATKTKVGLSTDTQYF. As DNA, the CDR3 is TGTGCCACCAAAACCAAAGTAGGACTAAGCACAGATACGCAGTATTTT. This chain links TRBV15 with TRBJ2-3; tentatively, D is TRBD2 (6 bases). From germline, CDR1 is LNHNV and CDR2 YYDKDF (reference sequence). V was pared by 7 bases and J by 0 bases, with 17 bases between. This CDR3 spans 16 amino acids.

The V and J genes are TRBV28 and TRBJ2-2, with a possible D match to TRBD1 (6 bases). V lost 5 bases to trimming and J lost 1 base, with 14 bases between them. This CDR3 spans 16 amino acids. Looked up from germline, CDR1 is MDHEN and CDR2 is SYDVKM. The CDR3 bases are TGTGCCAGCAGTCTCGACAGGTATCTGAACACCGGGGAGCTGTTTTTT. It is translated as CASSLDRYLNTGELFF.

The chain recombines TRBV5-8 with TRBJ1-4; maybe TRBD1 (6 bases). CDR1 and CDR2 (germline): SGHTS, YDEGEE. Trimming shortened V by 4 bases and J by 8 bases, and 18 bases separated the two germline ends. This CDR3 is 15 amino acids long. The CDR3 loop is CASSANRVRSEKLFF. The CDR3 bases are TGTGCCAGCAGCGCAAACAGGGTCAGAAGCGAAAAACTGTTTTTT.

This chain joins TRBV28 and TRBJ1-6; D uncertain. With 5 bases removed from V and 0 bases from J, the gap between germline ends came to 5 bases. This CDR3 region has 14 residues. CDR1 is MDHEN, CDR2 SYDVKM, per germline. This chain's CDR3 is CASSLSSYNSPLHF. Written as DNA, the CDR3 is TGTGCCAGCAGTCTGAGCTCCTATAATTCACCCCTCCACTTT.

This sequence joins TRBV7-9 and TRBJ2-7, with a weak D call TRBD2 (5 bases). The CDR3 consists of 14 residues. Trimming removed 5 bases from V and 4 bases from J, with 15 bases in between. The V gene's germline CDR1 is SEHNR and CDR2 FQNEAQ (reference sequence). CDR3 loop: CASSPPGREYEQYF. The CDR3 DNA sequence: TGTGCCAGCAGCCCCCCAGGTCGGGAATACGAGCAGTACTTC.

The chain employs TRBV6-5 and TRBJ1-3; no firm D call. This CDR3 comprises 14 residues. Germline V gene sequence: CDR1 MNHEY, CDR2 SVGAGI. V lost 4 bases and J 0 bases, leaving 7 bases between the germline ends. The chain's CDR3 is CASSSPGSGNTIYF. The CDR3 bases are TGTGCCAGCAGTTCACCGGGCTCTGGAAACACCATATATTTT.